A single sample is the source of the 9 T cell receptor beta chains below, sequenced in a study of CD8 T cells in ankylosing spondylitis. In TCRdb, the 5' RACE reads were re-called with MiXCR into one record per CDR3 protein. Counted here are 250,000 to 400,000 distinct CDR3 sequences, 11% occurring once; the ten biggest clones make up roughly 9.2%. Specimen: blood, either unsorted or a sorted T cell fraction (not recorded which). The source is a female donor with ankylosing spondylitis or in good health (not recorded which).

The CDR3 DNA sequence: TGTGCCAGCCAGCAGACAGGGAGGGATACGCAGTATTTT. Amino acids: CASQQTGRDTQYF. The chain employs TRBV6-1 and TRBJ2-3; D perhaps matches TRBD1 (7 bases). CDR1 MNHNS and CDR2 SASEGT come from the germline V gene. This CDR3 has 13 residues. The ends were cut back, 8 bases at V and 6 bases at J, with 15 bases in the middle.

This clonotype was recorded at least ten times. The chain is built from TRBV27 and TRBJ1-5; weak D call: TRBD1 (5 bases). Germline CDR1 reads MNHEY; CDR2 reads SMNVEV (reference sequence). V shed 3 bases and J shed 4 bases, with 10 bases lying between them. The CDR3 contains 14 residues. The CDR3 here is CASSLTRGNQPQHF. The DNA for the CDR3 is TGTGCCAGCAGTTTGACAAGGGGAAATCAGCCCCAGCATTTT.

This clonotype was observed many times. The chain couples TRBV5-1 to TRBJ2-1; D remains ambiguous. This CDR3 is built from 14 residues. Germline CDR1 reads SGHRS; CDR2 reads YFSETQ. The V end lost 3 bases, the J end lost 8 bases, and 15 bases lay between the germline ends. CDR3: CASSSWFRSHEQFF. CDR3 sequence (DNA): TGCGCCAGCAGCTCTTGGTTCAGATCACATGAGCAGTTCTTC.

This clonotype was picked up many times. The chain is built from TRBV6-2 or TRBV6-3 and TRBJ2-5; 14 bases are shared with TRBD2. The CDR3 sequence is 18 residues long. Germline CDR1 reads MNHEY; CDR2 reads SVGEGT. The V gene end was trimmed by 7 bases and the J gene end by 4 bases; junction bases not matched to a gene: 14. Written as DNA, the CDR3 is TGTGCCAGCAATACGGGACTAGCGGGAGTCCAGTCAGTAGAGACCCAGTACTTC. Amino acids: CASNTGLAGVQSVETQYF.

This clonotype came up a few times. The J gene is TRBJ2-2, the V gene TRBV11-2, with D possibly matching TRBD1 (6 bases). Germline CDR1 and CDR2: SGHAT and FQNNGV. V was clipped by 2 bases and J by 9 bases, with 10 bases between them. This CDR3 has 13 amino acids. For the CDR3, the DNA is TGTGCCAGCAGCTTACAGGGGCCCCGGGAGCTGTTTTTT. Translating gives CASSLQGPRELFF.

This clonotype was detected only a few times. J is TRBJ1-6 and V is TRBV5-1, with D possibly being TRBD1 (5 bases). CDR3 length: 15 amino acids. Trimming pared 4 bases from V and 9 bases from J, leaving 17 bases between. The germline CDR1 and CDR2 sequences are SGHRS and YFSETQ. CDR3 coding DNA: TGCGCCAGCAGCCCAACACAGGAAAGGAGTTCACCCCTCCACTTT. It specifies CASSPTQERSSPLHF.

There are a few counts of this clonotype. The chain joins TRBV7-2 to TRBJ2-7; TRBD1 might be the D (6 bases). This CDR3 contains 14 residues. V was shortened by 4 bases and J by 1 base, with 11 bases between the two germline ends. Germline values: CDR1 SGHTA, CDR2 FQGNSA. The CDR3 DNA is TGTGCCAGCAGCTCCGACAGGTTTTCCTACGAGCAGTACTTC. This sequence encodes CASSSDRFSYEQYF.

V and J are TRBV28 and TRBJ2-2, with a weak D call TRBD2 (6 bases). The CDR3 is 16 amino acids. V was cut by 7 bases and J by 2 bases, with 17 bases left in between. Germline V gene data show CDR1 as MDHEN and CDR2 as SYDVKM. The CDR3 spells CASIQIGTVNTGELFF. The CDR3 DNA reads TGTGCCAGCATCCAGATAGGGACTGTTAACACCGGGGAGCTGTTTTTT.

This clonotype was detected many times. J is TRBJ1-1 and V is TRBV5-1; tentatively, D is TRBD1 (5 bases). There are 15 residues in the CDR3. The germline V gene encodes CDR1 SGHRS and CDR2 YFSETQ. V lost 0 bases and J 2 bases, leaving 11 bases between the germline ends. CDR3 protein: CASSLATTVNTEAFF. In DNA, the CDR3 is TGCGCCAGCAGCTTGGCCACGACAGTCAACACTGAAGCTTTCTTT. Full variable domain (remainder filled in from reference TRBV5-1 and TRBJ1-1): KAGVTQTPRYLIKTRGQQVTLSCSPISGHRSVSWYQQTPGQGLQFLFEYFSETQRNKGNFPGRFSGRQFSNSRSEMNVSTLELGDSALYLCASSLATTVNTEAFFGQGTRLTVV.